These 22 T cell receptor beta chains were sequenced from one sample in a study of graft-versus-host responses after intestinal transplantation. Clones were sequenced by immunoSEQ multiplex PCR, and TCRdb holds only the in-frame ones, with some missing. The sample lists over 35,000 clones, more than 80% occurring once. Sequencing was performed on PBMCs, taken around 43 weeks after intestinal transplant. The origin of the receptors is a human patient who received an intestinal transplant, so some T cells may come from the graft donor.

The genes are TRBV7-9 and TRBJ2-7; D gene unclear. The CDR3 loop spans 11 amino acids. Per germline, CDR1 SEHNR and CDR2 FQNEAQ (reference sequence). V dropped 5 bases and J dropped 3 bases, with 5 bases sitting between them. The CDR3 reads CASSQDYEQYF. The CDR3 bases are TGTGCCAGCAGCCAGGACTACGAGCAGTACTTC.

This chain connects TRBV7-9 to TRBJ2-5, with a weak D call TRBD1 (6 bases). In germline, CDR1 is SEHNR, CDR2 FQNEAQ (reference sequence). V lost 5 bases and J lost 2, with 15 bases in between. CDR3 length equals 15 residues. The CDR3 nucleotides read TGTGCCAGCAGCGAGACCAGGACAGTACAAGAGACCCAGTACTTC. The encoded protein is CASSETRTVQETQYF.

The rearrangement uses TRBV6-6 and TRBJ1-1; no reliable D call. V lost 6 bases and J lost 2, with 4 bases in between. CDR1 and CDR2 from the germline V gene are MNHNY and SVGAGI (reference sequence). The CDR3 is made up of 11 amino acids. CDR3 DNA sequence: TGTGCCAGCAGGCTTAACACTGAAGCTTTCTTT. Amino acid sequence: CASRLNTEAFF.

The J gene is TRBJ2-2, the V gene TRBV6-5; 9 bases align to TRBD2. J was trimmed by 5 bases and V by 6 bases; bases with no gene match: 7. The CDR3 extends over 15 amino acids. Germline V lookup: CDR1 MNHEY, CDR2 SVGAGI. The chain's CDR3 is CASRKPGLATGELFF. For the CDR3, the DNA is TGTGCCAGCAGAAAACCGGGACTAGCAACCGGGGAGCTGTTTTTT.

The V and J genes are TRBV11-2 and TRBJ2-7; 9 bases fit TRBD2. Looked up from germline, CDR1 is SGHAT and CDR2 is FQNNGV. This CDR3 has 14 residues. The junction had 6 bases not matched to a gene; V was cut back by 3 bases and J by 6 bases. The CDR3 DNA sequence: TGTGCCAGCAGCTTCATAGCGGGAGTCGGCGAGCAGTACTTC. It translates to CASSFIAGVGEQYF.

The chain has TRBV7-2 and TRBJ1-1; tentatively, D is TRBD1 (5 bases). CDR3 length: 14 residues. Germline values: CDR1 SGHTA, CDR2 FQGNSA. With 0 bases removed from V and 0 bases from J, the gap between germline ends came to 5 bases. CDR3 in amino acids: CASSLAGLNTEAFF. The CDR3 DNA follows: TGTGCCAGCAGCTTAGCGGGGCTGAACACTGAAGCTTTCTTT.

The chain joins TRBV6-5 to TRBJ1-1; D is unclear. Trimming stripped 2 bases from V and 4 bases from J, with 11 bases between. Looked up from germline, CDR1 is MNHEY and CDR2 is SVGAGI. CDR3 length: 14 residues. CDR3 amino acids: CASSYRREGTEAFF. In nucleotides, the CDR3 is TGTGCCAGCAGTTACCGTCGGGAGGGCACTGAAGCTTTCTTT.

The V gene is TRBV5-6, the J gene TRBJ2-1; 7 positions match TRBD2. This CDR3 contains 18 residues. V lost 4 bases and J lost 0; bases outside the gene matches: 13. The germline gives CDR1 SGHDT, CDR2 YYEEEE. This chain's CDR3 is CASSAGTKFFLSYNEQFF. The CDR3 nucleotides are TGTGCCAGCAGCGCTGGGACTAAATTTTTCCTCTCCTACAATGAGCAGTTCTTC.

This clone showed up just once. The chain couples TRBV5-5 to TRBJ1-1; D uncertain. In germline, CDR1 is SGHKS, CDR2 YYEKEE (reference sequence). The CDR3 is 15 amino acids. The ends were cut back, 2 bases at V and 3 bases at J, with 14 bases in the middle. The CDR3: CASSLVVGGDTEAFF. The CDR3, as DNA: TGTGCCAGCAGCTTAGTCGTCGGCGGGGACACTGAAGCTTTCTTT.

The chain links TRBV2 to TRBJ1-2; D perhaps matches TRBD1 (5 bases). This CDR3 has 13 amino acids. The germline CDR1 and CDR2 sequences are SNHLY and FYNNEI. The V gene lost 7 bases and the J gene lost 8 bases, with 17 bases spanning the gap. DNA for the CDR3: TGTGCCAGCATCCCAGGGCAGATAGGGGGCTACACCTTC. Protein: CASIPGQIGGYTF.

The chain couples TRBV6-5 to TRBJ1-2, with a tentative D call TRBD1 (6 bases). There are 15 residues in the CDR3. Germline CDR1 reads MNHEY; CDR2 reads SVGAGI. V was shortened by 2 bases and J by 7 bases, with 17 bases between the two germline ends. The CDR3 sequence is CASSYLRDTGRGYTF. The CDR3 DNA follows: TGTGCCAGCAGTTACCTCCGGGACACTGGTCGTGGCTACACCTTC.

The chain links TRBV6-1 to TRBJ2-3; TRBD2 matches at 8 bases. Germline V gene lookup returns CDR1 MNHNS and CDR2 SASEGT. V dropped 8 bases and J dropped 4; count of bases not matched to a gene: 8. This CDR3 comprises 14 residues. As DNA, the CDR3 is TGTGCCAGCGTGACTAGCGCCCCCCCAGATACGCAGTATTTT. It is translated as CASVTSAPPDTQYF.

The rearrangement uses TRBV6-1 and TRBJ1-5, with D tentatively TRBD1 (6 bases). Between the trimmed V and J ends, which lost 3 bases and 7 bases, there was a span of 19 bases. This CDR3 is built from 16 residues. Per germline, CDR1 MNHNS and CDR2 SASEGT. The CDR3 nucleotides are TGTGCCAGCAGTGAGCCCCCAGGGTTTGGGGGCCAGCCCCAGCATTTT. Translated, it gives CASSEPPGFGGQPQHF.

The V gene is TRBV19, the J gene TRBJ1-4; the D gene is possibly TRBD1 (5 bases). CDR1 LNHDA and CDR2 SQIVND come from the germline V gene (reference sequence). The ends were cut back, 6 bases at V and 9 bases at J, with 23 bases in the middle. This CDR3 comprises 16 residues. The CDR3 DNA follows: TGTGCCAGTAGAGAAGAAGGTGGGGGGTTGTTGAAAAAACTGTTTTTT. It translates to CASREEGGGLLKKLFF.

V is TRBV18 and J is TRBJ1-1, with D possibly matching TRBD1 (6 bases). The CDR3 consists of 15 residues. Per germline, CDR1 KGHSH and CDR2 LQKENI. Trimming took 3 bases from V and 3 from J, leaving 14 bases between them. CDR3 sequence reads: CASSPDARGDTEAFF. The DNA of the CDR3 is TGTGCCAGCTCACCGGACGCAAGGGGGGACACTGAAGCTTTCTTT.

This chain's CDR3 is CASSPGPAGGSQQETQYF. The DNA of the CDR3 is TGTGCCAGCAGCCCGGGGCCAGCGGGAGGGAGTCAGCAAGAGACCCAGTACTTC. The chain joins TRBV9 to TRBJ2-5; 10 nucleotides match TRBD2. The CDR3 loop spans 18 amino acids. Trimming took 4 bases from V and 2 from J; bases not matched to a gene: 14. In germline, CDR1 is SGDLS, CDR2 YYNGEE.

This clone was detected a few times. The CDR3 reads CASSLRGAYNEQFF. CDR3 in DNA: TGTGCCAGCAGCCTGAGGGGGGCCTACAATGAGCAGTTCTTC. V is TRBV5-4 and J is TRBJ2-1; either TRBD1 or TRBD2 may fit D (6 bases each). Germline assignment: CDR1 SGHNT and CDR2 YYREEE (reference sequence). The CDR3 spans 14 residues. V was trimmed by 4 bases and J by 2 bases, leaving 10 bases between them.

The V gene is TRBV6-1, the J gene TRBJ2-2; D not certain. V gave up 1 base and J gave up 1 base, with 13 bases separating them. CDR3 length equals 17 residues. The germline gives CDR1 MNHNS, CDR2 SASEGT. The CDR3 protein is CASSEEEGWENTGELFF. In DNA form, the CDR3 reads TGTGCCAGCAGTGAAGAGGAAGGGTGGGAGAACACCGGGGAGCTGTTTTTT.

V and J are TRBV5-6 and TRBJ2-3; D possibly uses TRBD1 or TRBD2 (5 bases each). Between the trimmed V and J ends, which lost 0 bases and 7 bases, there was a span of 15 bases. This CDR3 has 15 residues. Germline loops: CDR1 SGHDT, CDR2 YYEEEE. CDR3 sequence (DNA): TGTGCCAGCAGCTTGGACGGGGCCGCCTTTTATACGCAGTATTTT. Its protein is CASSLDGAAFYTQYF. Full variable domain (remainder filled in from reference TRBV5-6 and TRBJ2-3): DAGVTQSPTHLIKTRGQQVTLRCSPKSGHDTVSWYQQALGQGPQFIFQYYEEEERQRGNFPDRFSGHQFPNYSSELNVNALLLGDSALYLCASSLDGAAFYTQYFGPGTRLTVL.

This clone was counted a few times. CDR3 coding DNA: TGTGCCAGCAGCCCATACCTTAGGTTCTACGAGCAGTACTTC. Translated, it gives CASSPYLRFYEQYF. The V and J genes are TRBV9 and TRBJ2-7; D remains ambiguous. Trimming left V 4 bases short and J 3 bases short, with 14 bases between. Germline V gene sequence: CDR1 SGDLS, CDR2 YYNGEE. The CDR3 has 14 amino acids.

J is TRBJ1-2 and V is TRBV5-6; D unclear. This CDR3 region has 14 residues. CDR1 and CDR2 from the germline V gene are SGHDT and YYEEEE. V was clipped by 5 bases and J by 0 bases, with 11 bases between them. The CDR3 DNA reads TGTGCCAGCAGTTATACCGGGCCTAACTATGGCTACACCTTC. The encoded protein is CASSYTGPNYGYTF.

This clone was seen a handful of times. The chain carries TRBV6-1 and TRBJ2-7, with D uncertain. V shed 1 base and J shed 3 bases, with 13 bases lying between them. Looked up from germline, CDR1 is MNHNS and CDR2 is SASEGT. The CDR3 is made up of 15 amino acids. In nucleotides, the CDR3 is TGTGCCAGCAGTGAAGAACGGACCCTGATCTACGAGCAGTACTTC. Protein product: CASSEERTLIYEQYF.